A single sample gave rise to the 13 T cell receptor beta chains below, sequenced in a study of cytomegalovirus exposure and HLA in healthy donors. The PCR employed 60 Vbeta primers together with 13 Jbeta primers. Here immunoSEQ multiplex PCR was the method, and the copy in TCRdb shows in-frame clones only, minus some. Its table lists under 200,000 clones. The sequenced sample was PBMCs. These receptor sequences come from a man aged 25 to 45 in good health and CMV-seronegative.

The chain recombines TRBV27 with TRBJ1-1, with 7 bases fitting TRBD1. The CDR3 runs to 14 residues. Germline CDR1 MNHEY, CDR2 SMNVEV (reference sequence). The ends lost 0 bases at V and 6 bases at J; junction bases unmatched: 4. CDR3 in DNA: TGTGCCAGCAGTTTATCGACAGGGATCGCTGAAGCTTTCTTT. It encodes CASSLSTGIAEAFF.

This chain uses TRBV11-2 with TRBJ1-2, with D perhaps TRBD1 (5 bases). Per germline, CDR1 SGHAT and CDR2 FQNNGV. V was shortened by 4 bases and J by 1 base, with 16 bases between the two germline ends. The length of the CDR3 is 16 residues. Here the CDR3 reads CASSSQGAGVNYGYTF. The CDR3 DNA reads as TGTGCCAGCAGCTCCCAAGGGGCCGGAGTTAACTATGGCTACACCTTC.

The J gene is TRBJ2-7, the V gene TRBV27; 13 nucleotides line up with TRBD2. Germline loops: CDR1 MNHEY, CDR2 SMNVEV (reference sequence). Losses at the gene ends were 5 bases for V and 6 bases for J; bases not matched to a gene: 7. There are 15 residues in the CDR3. The CDR3 coding sequence is TGTGCCAGCAGTCCCAGGACTAGCGGGAGCCGCGAGCAGTACTTC. Translation gives CASSPRTSGSREQYF.

The chain recombines TRBV5-1 with TRBJ1-1; D not certain. CDR1 and CDR2 from the germline V gene are SGHRS and YFSETQ. The CDR3 has 14 amino acids. Trimming removed 0 bases at V and 1 base at J, with 7 bases between. CDR3 loop: CASSLATGNTEAFF. In DNA, the CDR3 is TGCGCCAGCAGCTTGGCGACGGGGAACACTGAAGCTTTCTTT.

The chain is built from TRBV18 and TRBJ1-5; D remains unclear. V lost 3 bases, J lost 6 bases, and 15 bases lay in between. This CDR3 contains 15 residues. Germline values: CDR1 KGHSH, CDR2 LQKENI. The CDR3 DNA is TGTGCCAGCTCACCGGGCAATCCGGAAGGTCAGCCCCAGCATTTT. Translated: CASSPGNPEGQPQHF.

CDR3 nucleotide sequence: TGTGCCAGCAGCACGGGACTGGCCTCCACTGAAGCTTTCTTT. Translated, it gives CASSTGLASTEAFF. The chain has TRBV6-5 and TRBJ1-1; perhaps TRBD1 as D (5 bases). The germline CDR1 and CDR2 sequences are MNHEY and SVGAGI. V dropped 6 bases and J dropped 4 bases, with 15 bases sitting between them. This CDR3 is 14 amino acids long.

The rearrangement links TRBV30 to TRBJ1-6; weak D call: TRBD1 (6 bases). The germline V and J ends were trimmed by 2 bases and 6 bases, with 17 bases remaining between them. Germline V gene data show CDR1 as GTSNPN and CDR2 as SVGIG (reference sequence). The CDR3 runs 16 residues. CDR3 loop: CAWSTQGIGGNSPLHF. CDR3 DNA sequence: TGTGCCTGGAGTACCCAGGGGATTGGGGGTAATTCACCCCTCCACTTT.

This chain links TRBV11-2 with TRBJ2-2; possibly TRBD2 for D (6 bases). Germline lookup yields CDR1 SGHAT and CDR2 FQNNGV. The CDR3 contains 15 residues. Trimming cost V 2 bases and J 3 bases, with 10 bases left between them. CDR3 residues: CASSLLGGYTGELFF. In DNA form, the CDR3 reads TGTGCCAGCAGCTTACTCGGGGGTTACACCGGGGAGCTGTTTTTT.

The chain joins TRBV5-1 to TRBJ1-2; no clear D gene. CDR1 and CDR2 (germline): SGHRS, YFSETQ. CDR3 length equals 15 residues. Trimming cost V 0 bases and J 0 bases, with 9 bases left between them. The CDR3: CASSLDEGANYGYTF. The CDR3 bases are TGCGCCAGCAGCTTGGACGAGGGCGCTAACTATGGCTACACCTTC.

The J gene is TRBJ2-7, the V gene TRBV4-1, with D uncertain. The CDR3 runs to 15 residues. In germline, CDR1 is MGHRA, CDR2 YSYEKL. Trimming took off 1 base at V and 0 bases at J, with 10 bases between the two ends. Written as DNA, the CDR3 is TGCGCCAGCAGCCAAGCAACAACGGGCTCCTACGAGCAGTACTTC. This sequence encodes CASSQATTGSYEQYF.

The chain is built from TRBV7-8 and TRBJ2-3, with a possible D match to TRBD2 (5 bases). The CDR3 spans 13 residues. Germline V gene sequence: CDR1 SGHVS, CDR2 FQNEAQ. Trimming shortened V by 4 bases and J by 2 bases, and 7 bases separated the two germline ends. DNA of the CDR3: TGTGCCAGCAGCTCGCGGGTCACAGATACGCAGTATTTT. This codes for CASSSRVTDTQYF. Supplemented by reference TRBV7-8 and TRBJ2-3, the full variable domain reads GAGVSQSPRYKVAKRGQDVALRCDPISGHVSLFWYQQALGQGPEFLTYFQNEAQLDKSGLPSDRFFAERPEGSVSTLKIQRTQQEDSAVYLCASSSRVTDTQYFGPGTRLTVL.

The V gene is TRBV9, the J gene TRBJ2-7; tentative D call: TRBD2 (5 bases). Trimming removed 0 bases at V and 0 bases at J, with 13 bases between. The CDR3 loop spans 16 amino acids. The germline gives CDR1 SGDLS, CDR2 YYNGEE. This CDR3 reads CASSVGGFGVSYEQYF. CDR3 nucleotides: TGTGCCAGCAGCGTAGGAGGTTTCGGGGTCTCCTACGAGCAGTACTTC.

On this clone itself: Other DNA sequences of this sample code for an identical CDR3. The chain joins TRBV10-3 to TRBJ2-2; 14 nucleotides agree with TRBD2. The CDR3 contains 15 residues. Unmatched junction bases numbered 3, after V lost 6 bases and J lost 6 bases. Germline CDR1 reads ENHRY; CDR2 reads SYGVKD. The CDR3 sequence: CAISGLAGGAGELFF. The CDR3 DNA reads as TGTGCCATCAGCGGACTAGCGGGGGGAGCCGGGGAGCTGTTTTTT.